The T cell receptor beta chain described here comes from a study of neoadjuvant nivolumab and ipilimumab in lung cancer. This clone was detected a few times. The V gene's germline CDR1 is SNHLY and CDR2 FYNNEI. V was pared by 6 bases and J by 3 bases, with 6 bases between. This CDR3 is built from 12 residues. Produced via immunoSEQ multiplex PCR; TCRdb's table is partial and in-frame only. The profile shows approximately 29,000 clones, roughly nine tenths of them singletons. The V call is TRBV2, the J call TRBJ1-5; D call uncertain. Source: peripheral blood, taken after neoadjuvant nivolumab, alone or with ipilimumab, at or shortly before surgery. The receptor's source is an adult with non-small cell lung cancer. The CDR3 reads CASRQYNQPQHF. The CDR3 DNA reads TGTGCCAGCAGACAGTACAATCAGCCCCAGCATTTT.